This is a list of T cell receptor beta chains from one sample in a study of radiotherapy plus CTLA-4 blockade in lung cancer. TCRdb keeps only in-frame clones here, not all; method: immunoSEQ multiplex PCR. The table shows some 110,000 clones, with about 80% occurring only once. The material was peripheral blood, obtained from a patient treated with radiotherapy plus ipilimumab. The receptors derive from a human donor with non-small cell lung cancer that progressed on radiotherapy plus ipilimumab. Some clones in this sample may be carry-over from other donors' samples. Both conserved end residues are part of each CDR3. D genes are given only for firm matches. Rows may omit the clone size; those that give it use once, few, many or a size class.

v_call: TRBV4-1
d_call: .
clone_size: once
j_call: TRBJ1-5
cdr3_nt: TGCGCCAGCAGCCAAGAAGATCGAGCGGGACAGCCCCAGCATTTT
cdr3_aa: CASSQEDRAGQPQHF

v_call: TRBV7-2
d_call: .
clone_size: once
j_call: TRBJ1-3
cdr3_nt: TGTGCCAGCAGCTTCATTCTAGGAAACACCATATATTTT
cdr3_aa: CASSFILGNTIYF

v_call: TRBV10-1
d_call: .
clone_size: .
j_call: TRBJ2-7
cdr3_nt: TGCGCCAGCAGTGAGCTCTCGGCTTACAGGGTAACGCCCTACGAGCAGTACTTC
cdr3_aa: CASSELSAYRVTPYEQYF

v_call: TRBV5-6
d_call: .
clone_size: .
j_call: TRBJ2-7
cdr3_nt: TGTGCCAGCAGCTTGGCCGCCAGGGGTATGTACGAGCAGTACTTC
cdr3_aa: CASSLAARGMYEQYF

v_call: TRBV7-2
d_call: TRBD2
clone_size: .
j_call: TRBJ2-7
cdr3_nt: TGTGCCAGCAGCTTAGCCTGGGCTAGCGGGGACGAGCAGTACTTC
cdr3_aa: CASSLAWASGDEQYF

v_call: TRBV28
d_call: .
clone_size: few
j_call: TRBJ2-2
cdr3_nt: TGTGCCAGCAGTTTCTACGACACCGGGGAGCTGTTTTTT
cdr3_aa: CASSFYDTGELFF

v_call: TRBV5-5
d_call: .
clone_size: .
j_call: TRBJ2-7
cdr3_nt: TGTGCCAGCAGCTTGGAATTGTACGAGCAGTACTTC
cdr3_aa: CASSLELYEQYF

v_call: TRBV2
d_call: .
clone_size: .
j_call: TRBJ2-7
cdr3_nt: TGTGCCAGCAGCGCTACTAAGACAGTCGCCTACGAGCAGTACTTC
cdr3_aa: CASSATKTVAYEQYF

v_call: TRBV29-1
d_call: .
clone_size: .
j_call: TRBJ2-3
cdr3_nt: TGCAGCGTGGACATTACTAGCACAGATACGCAGTATTTT
cdr3_aa: CSVDITSTDTQYF

v_call: TRBV5-4
d_call: TRBD1
clone_size: few
j_call: TRBJ1-1
cdr3_nt: TGTGCCAGCAGCTTTGACGGGACAGGAATGAACACTGAAGCTTTCTTT
cdr3_aa: CASSFDGTGMNTEAFF

v_call: TRBV5-6
d_call: .
clone_size: .
j_call: TRBJ1-2
cdr3_nt: TGTGCCAGCAGCTTGAGAGGGTTGGGCGGCTACACCTTC
cdr3_aa: CASSLRGLGGYTF

v_call: TRBV2
d_call: TRBD2
clone_size: .
j_call: TRBJ2-4
cdr3_nt: TGTGCCAGCAGTGAGAGGACTAGTTACGACAAAAACATTCAGTACTTC
cdr3_aa: CASSERTSYDKNIQYF

v_call: TRBV15
d_call: .
clone_size: few
j_call: TRBJ1-2
cdr3_nt: TGTGCCACCAGCAGAATCTCCCCGGGGGGCAATGGCTACACCTTC
cdr3_aa: CATSRISPGGNGYTF

v_call: TRBV29-1
d_call: .
clone_size: .
j_call: TRBJ1-4
cdr3_nt: TGCAGCGCCGCGGATTCCGGGACCCGTAATGAAAAACTGTTTTTT
cdr3_aa: CSAADSGTRNEKLFF

v_call: TRBV6-6
d_call: .
clone_size: .
j_call: TRBJ1-1
cdr3_nt: TGTGCCAGCAGTTACGACAGGTGGATGAACACTGAAGCTTTCTTT
cdr3_aa: CASSYDRWMNTEAFF

v_call: TRBV6-6
d_call: .
clone_size: .
j_call: TRBJ1-4
cdr3_nt: TGTGCCAGCAGTATCCACGGGGGACCAAATGAAAAACTGTTTTTT
cdr3_aa: CASSIHGGPNEKLFF

v_call: TRBV28
d_call: .
clone_size: .
j_call: TRBJ1-1
cdr3_nt: TGTGCCAGTAGGAGGACCAACACTGAAGCTTTCTTT
cdr3_aa: CASRRTNTEAFF